Listed here is a single T cell receptor (beta chain). The antigen remains undetermined. The data belong to a study of Ad26.COV2.S vaccination and SARS-CoV-2 variants. Across the whole study: Of the COV1001 trial arms, the Ad26.COV2.S arm included the donor.

General study results and limits: Estimates derived from TCR breadth and depth analyses may have underestimated total T cell responses.

The CDR3 totals 19 residues. The germline CDR1 and CDR2 sequences are MNHEY and SVGEGT. Trimming left V 4 bases short and J 0 bases short, with 19 bases between. Treatment specified: about 20 received Ad26.COV2.S at low or high dose, single or two shots; five or six received placebo; per-sample allocation not given. Samples were taken on day 63 after the first vaccine or placebo injection. Clones were sequenced by immunoSEQ multiplex PCR, and TCRdb holds only the in-frame ones, with some missing. The table lists hundreds of thousands of clones, roughly nine tenths of them singletons. This material consisted of peripheral blood, taken in a trial of Ad26.COV2.S vaccine versus placebo. The source of this sequence is a person aged 18-60 years who received the Ad26.COV2.S COVID-19 vaccine or a placebo. The chain links TRBV6-2 or TRBV6-3 to TRBJ2-6; no clear D gene. CDR3 sequence (DNA): TGTGCCAGCAGTTCCCCCTTCGACGGACCCCCCTCTGGGGCCAACGTCCTGACTTTC. Its translation: CASSSPFDGPPSGANVLTF.